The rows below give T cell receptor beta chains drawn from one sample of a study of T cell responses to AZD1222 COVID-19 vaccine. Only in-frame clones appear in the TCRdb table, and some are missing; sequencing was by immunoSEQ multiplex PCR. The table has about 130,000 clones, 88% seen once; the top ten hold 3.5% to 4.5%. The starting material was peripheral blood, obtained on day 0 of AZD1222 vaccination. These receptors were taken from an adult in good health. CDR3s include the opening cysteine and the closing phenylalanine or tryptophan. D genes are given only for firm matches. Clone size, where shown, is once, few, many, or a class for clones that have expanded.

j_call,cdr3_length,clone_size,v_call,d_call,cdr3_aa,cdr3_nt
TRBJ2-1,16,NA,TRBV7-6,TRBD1,CASSLDDRAPYNEQFF,TGTGCCAGCAGCTTGGACGACAGGGCACCCTACAATGAGCAGTTCTTC
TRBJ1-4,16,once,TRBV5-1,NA,CASSLGRTDNNEKLFF,TGCGCCAGCAGCTTGGGGAGGACGGACAACAATGAAAAACTGTTTTTT
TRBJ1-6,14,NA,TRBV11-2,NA,CASSVLAGNSPLHF,TGTGCCAGCAGCGTATTAGCGGGAAATTCACCCCTCCACTTT
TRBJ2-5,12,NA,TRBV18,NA,CASSQGQETQYF,TGTGCCAGCTCTCAGGGGCAAGAGACCCAGTACTTC
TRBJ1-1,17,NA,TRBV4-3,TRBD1,CASSLYNNGQGAAEAFF,TGCGCCAGCAGCCTATACAATAACGGACAGGGGGCTGCTGAAGCTTTCTTT
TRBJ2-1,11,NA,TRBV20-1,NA,CSGRGSGEQFF,TGCAGTGGCCGGGGATCAGGTGAGCAGTTCTTC
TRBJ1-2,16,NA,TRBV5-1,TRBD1,CASSLDGTGFNYGYTF,TGCGCCAGCAGCTTGGATGGGACAGGTTTTAACTATGGCTACACCTTC
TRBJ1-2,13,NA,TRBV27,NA,CASSDARNYGYTF,TGTGCCAGCAGTGATGCGAGGAACTATGGCTACACCTTC
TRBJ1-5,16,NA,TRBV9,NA,CASSVVRGPSNQPQHF,TGTGCCAGCAGCGTAGTTAGGGGACCTAGCAATCAGCCCCAGCATTTT
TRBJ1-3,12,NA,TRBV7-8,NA,CASSLGENTIYF,TGTGCCAGCAGCTTAGGGGAAAACACCATATATTTT
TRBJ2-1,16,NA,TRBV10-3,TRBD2,CAISATGTSVYNEQFF,TGTGCCATCAGTGCTACCGGGACTAGCGTCTACAATGAGCAGTTCTTC
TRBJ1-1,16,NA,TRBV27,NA,CASSWSRAGKNTEAFF,TGTGCCAGCAGTTGGTCAAGGGCAGGGAAGAACACTGAAGCTTTCTTT
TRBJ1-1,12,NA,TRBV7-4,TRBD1,CASSWGQGEAFF,TGTGCCAGCAGCTGGGGACAGGGTGAAGCTTTCTTT
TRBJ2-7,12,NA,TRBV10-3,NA,CAISDYSYEQYF,TGTGCCATCAGTGACTATAGCTACGAGCAGTACTTC
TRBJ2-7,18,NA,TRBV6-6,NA,CASSHLGPGPRSSYEQYF,TGTGCCAGCAGTCACCTAGGCCCGGGACCCAGGAGCTCCTACGAGCAGTACTTC
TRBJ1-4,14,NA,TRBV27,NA,CASSLQGYNEKLFF,TGTGCCAGCAGCCTACAGGGTTATAATGAAAAACTGTTTTTT
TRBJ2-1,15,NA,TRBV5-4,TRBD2,CASSGGTSYGNEQFF,TGTGCCAGCAGCGGGGGGACTAGCTATGGCAATGAGCAGTTCTTC
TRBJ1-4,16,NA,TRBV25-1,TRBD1,CASSAQRGQANEKLFF,TGTGCCAGCAGTGCCCAGAGGGGGCAGGCTAATGAAAAACTGTTTTTT
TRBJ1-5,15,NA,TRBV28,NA,CASITGRGGRQPQHF,TGTGCCAGCATCACCGGAAGGGGAGGTAGGCAGCCCCAGCATTTT
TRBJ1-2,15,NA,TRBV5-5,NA,CASSGLGAANYGYTF,TGTGCCAGCAGCGGACTAGGGGCGGCTAACTATGGCTACACCTTC
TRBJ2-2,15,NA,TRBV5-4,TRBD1,CASSSGTANTGELFF,TGTGCCAGCAGCTCCGGGACAGCGAACACCGGGGAGCTGTTTTTT
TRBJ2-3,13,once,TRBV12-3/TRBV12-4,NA,CASSYTGTDTQYF,TGTGCCAGCAGTTATACAGGGACAGATACGCAGTATTTT
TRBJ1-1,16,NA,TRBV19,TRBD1,CASSIGTGAANTEAFF,TGTGCCAGTAGTATTGGGACAGGGGCTGCCAACACTGAAGCTTTCTTT
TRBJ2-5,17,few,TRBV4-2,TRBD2,CASSQGPAGGPGETQYF,TGTGCCAGCAGCCAAGGCCCAGCGGGGGGGCCGGGTGAGACCCAGTACTTC
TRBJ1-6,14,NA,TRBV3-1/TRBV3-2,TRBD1,CASSPDRGRSPLHF,TGTGCCAGCAGCCCCGACAGGGGGCGATCACCCCTCCACTTT
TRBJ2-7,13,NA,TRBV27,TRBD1,CASGTELTYEQYF,TGTGCCAGCGGGACAGAGCTTACCTACGAGCAGTACTTC
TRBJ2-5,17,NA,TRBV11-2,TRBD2,CASSSRAGGPYQETQYF,TGTGCCAGCAGCTCCAGGGCGGGGGGTCCGTACCAAGAGACCCAGTACTTC
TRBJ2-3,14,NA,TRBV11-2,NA,CASTPGRSTDTQYF,TGTGCCAGCACCCCGGGACGGAGCACAGATACGCAGTATTTT
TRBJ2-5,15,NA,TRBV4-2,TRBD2,CASSQAVAGQETQYF,TGTGCCAGCAGCCAAGCGGTAGCGGGGCAAGAGACCCAGTACTTC
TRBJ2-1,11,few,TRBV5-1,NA,CASSPSKEQFF,TGCGCCAGCAGCCCTAGCAAGGAGCAGTTCTTC